This T cell receptor (beta chain) comes out of a study of radiotherapy plus CTLA-4 blockade in lung cancer. Notes on the study in general: According to reports, early shifts in blood T cell clones, alongside interferon-beta, forecast response most accurately.

With respect to this clone: Its antigen remains unknown.

TCRdb keeps only in-frame clones here, not all; method: immunoSEQ multiplex PCR. The top ten hold about 2% of the sample, which has some 77,000 clones, approximately 83% seen once. There are 13 residues in the CDR3. V lost 0 bases and J lost 6, with 8 bases in between. In germline, CDR1 is SEHNR, CDR2 FQNEAQ (reference sequence). The rearrangement uses TRBV7-9 and TRBJ1-2; possibly TRBD1 for D (6 bases). The sequence came from a human donor with non-small cell lung cancer who had a partial response to radiotherapy plus ipilimumab. The sample here was peripheral blood, taken from a patient treated with radiotherapy plus ipilimumab. CDR3 loop: CASSLAGADGYTF. The CDR3, as DNA: TGTGCCAGCAGCTTAGCGGGGGCGGATGGCTACACCTTC.